Listed below are T cell receptor beta chains from one sample, sequenced in a study of T-cell reconstitution after alpha-beta-depleted transplantation in children. TCRdb fed the PCR reads into MiXCR, producing one record per CDR3 protein. The data hold about 980,000 distinct CDR3 sequences, with around 30% observed a single time. This specimen was PBMCs, mostly from graft donor cells, taken 360 days after TCRalphabeta/CD19-depleted stem cell transplant. The receptors were gathered from a boy in the first two years of life who had a stem cell transplant for SCID, so the T cells may come from the graft donor. Both conserved end residues are trimmed from each CDR3.

>TRBV25-1
ASSEDRQF
>TRBV10-3
AISEPRTGGKETQY
>TRBV5-1
ASSLGPPSPEAF
>TRBV29-1
SASSGGATDTQY
>TRBV20-1
SASNLRDGANTEAF
>TRBV5-1
ASSLEPRGKSETQY
>TRBV4-2
ASSQEGQGNEKLF
>TRBV11-2
ASSSPTGNTIY
>TRBV7-9
ASSLTGLHEQF
>TRBV28
ASSWPGQHYEQY
>TRBV29-1
SGGVQETQY
>TRBV5-1
ASFPGLPYNEQF
>TRBV4-1
ASSQVERTNEKLF
>TRBV27
ASSFRAGPNYGYT
>TRBV10-2
TSSPGGVYEQY
>TRBV10-3
AISESTGNTEAF
>TRBV6-1
ASSSTGAGNTEAF
>TRBV10-3
AIGISLAIETQY
>TRBV4-1
ASSDFNRNTEAF
>TRBV3-1
ASSPGGLGADTQY
>TRBV25-1
ASSVSRGGREQF
>TRBV12-3/TRBV12-4
ASSLGTLFQETQY
>TRBV11-2
ASSPRLIAGYQETQY
>TRBV18
ASSPRKGVTDTQY
>TRBV11-2
ASSLDATSGGDGTDTQY
>TRBV6-5
ASSYSGWTGEKLF
>TRBV7-2
ASSLEWLAGVKETQY
>TRBV4-1
ASSQGPDRSTDTQY
>TRBV27
ASSSPDRAQETQY
>TRBV10-3
AISGGQSPLH
>TRBV29-1
SVGAGGDYGYT
>TRBV5-4
ASSSPGLAPKNIQY
>TRBV5-1
ASSSNSEQY
>TRBV7-6
ASSRWATGNTIY
>TRBV6-5
ASSYTPESTDTQY
>TRBV3-1
ASSRRGSHEQF
>TRBV12-3/TRBV12-4
ASSLGQGARNTEAF
>TRBV6-5
ASSYLGTGNTEAF
>TRBV12-3/TRBV12-4
ASSHSWTASNQPQH
>TRBV2
ASSETGGGHNEQF